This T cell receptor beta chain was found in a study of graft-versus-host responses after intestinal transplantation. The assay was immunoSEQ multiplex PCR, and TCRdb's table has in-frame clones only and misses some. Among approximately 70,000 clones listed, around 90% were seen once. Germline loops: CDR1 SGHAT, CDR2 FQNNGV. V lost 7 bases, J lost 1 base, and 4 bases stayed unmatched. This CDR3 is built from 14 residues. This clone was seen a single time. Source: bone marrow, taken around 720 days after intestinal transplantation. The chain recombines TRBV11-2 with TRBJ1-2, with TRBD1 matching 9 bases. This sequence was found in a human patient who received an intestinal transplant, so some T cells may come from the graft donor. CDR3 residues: CASTWDRDNYGYTF. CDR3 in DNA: TGTGCCAGCACCTGGGACAGGGATAACTATGGCTACACCTTC.